The entry that follows covers one TCR beta chain sequence. What it recognizes is unknown. The data are from a study of long-term antiretroviral therapy in people with HIV. Study-level points and caveats: All time points showed a repertoire dominated by clones expanded before ART.

This was the immunoSEQ v3.0 assay at survey level. Assay: immunoSEQ multiplex PCR; the TCRdb copy retains only in-frame clones and omits some. The top ten hold approximately 10% of the sample, which has 25,000 to 30,000 clones, roughly 93% seen once. The germline V gene has CDR1 SGHNT and CDR2 YYREEE (reference sequence). CDR3 length: 13 amino acids. V lost 1 base and J lost 8, with 12 bases in between. Sequencing was performed on unsorted PBMCs, taken 6.2 years after starting antiretroviral therapy. The chain links TRBV5-4 to TRBJ1-2; D not resolved. The TCR sequence derives from a man aged 40-49 years with HIV. For the CDR3, the DNA is TGTGCCAGCAGCTTGTTATCGGGTAGCGGCTACACCTTC. This encodes CASSLLSGSGYTF.